The 19 T cell receptor beta chains reported below all come from one sample, sequenced in a study of identical twins. MiXCR, applied by TCRdb to the 5' RACE reads, yields one record per CDR3 protein. The sample lists approximately 140,000 distinct CDR3 sequences, under 4.5% occurring once. Sequencing was performed on memory T cells sorted from blood. All receptors come from a man between 18 and 35 years old in good health.

J is TRBJ2-7 and V is TRBV6-2 or TRBV6-3; 7 bases match TRBD2. There are 15 residues in the CDR3. Losses at the gene ends were 7 bases for V and 4 bases for J; bases not matched to a gene: 13. From germline, CDR1 is MNHEY and CDR2 SVGEGT. CDR3 in amino acids: CASTTNGGRWYEQYF. The DNA for the CDR3 is TGTGCCAGCACTACCAACGGGGGGAGATGGTACGAGCAGTACTTC.

This clonotype was picked up many times. This chain joins TRBV12-3 or TRBV12-4 and TRBJ2-2; 13 nucleotides match TRBD2. This CDR3 region has 16 residues. J lost 9 bases, V lost 6 bases, and 10 bases had no gene match. As DNA, the CDR3 is TGTGCCAGCAGCCAGGGACTAGCGGGGAAGAGGTGGGAGCTGTTTTTT. Translated: CASSQGLAGKRWELFF.

This clonotype was counted many times. V and J are TRBV9 and TRBJ2-5, with 7 bases matching TRBD2. The CDR3 is made up of 15 amino acids. J gave up 3 bases and V 0 bases, and 5 bases lay outside the gene matches. Germline V gene data show CDR1 as SGDLS and CDR2 as YYNGEE. This chain's CDR3 is CASSVGAGEKETQYF. CDR3 DNA: TGTGCCAGCAGCGTAGGTGCGGGAGAAAAAGAGACCCAGTACTTC.

The table lists this clonotype with many counts. The V gene is TRBV7-9, the J gene TRBJ2-5; tentatively, D is TRBD2 (6 bases). The CDR3 runs 13 residues. The germline V gene has CDR1 SEHNR and CDR2 FQNEAQ (reference sequence). Trimming pared 9 bases from V and 5 bases from J, leaving 16 bases between. The CDR3 sequence: CASTGVSKETQYF. CDR3 coding DNA: TGTGCCAGTACGGGAGTGTCGAAGGAGACCCAGTACTTC.

This clonotype came up many times. This chain links TRBV6-1 with TRBJ2-7, with D unclear. Germline assignment: CDR1 MNHNS and CDR2 SASEGT. V was shortened by 4 bases and J by 6 bases, with 7 bases between the two germline ends. This CDR3 has 11 residues. The chain's CDR3 is CASSVGGEQYV. CDR3 bases: TGTGCCAGCAGTGTGGGCGGCGAGCAGTACGTC.

This clonotype was picked up many times. The chain recombines TRBV2 with TRBJ2-5; no clear D gene. This CDR3 comprises 13 residues. V was pared by 2 bases and J by 3 bases, with 7 bases between. The germline gives CDR1 SNHLY, CDR2 FYNNEI. CDR3: CASSERRKETQYF. The CDR3 region has the DNA TGTGCCAGCAGTGAACGGCGGAAAGAGACCCAGTACTTC.

This clonotype was recorded many times. The genes are TRBV6-1 and TRBJ2-7; tentative D call: TRBD1 (5 bases). V dropped 8 bases and J dropped 4 bases, with 21 bases sitting between them. CDR1 and CDR2 (germline): MNHNS, SASEGT. This CDR3 contains 15 residues. CDR3 DNA sequence: TGTGCCAGCGGGTGGGGCAGGGCAGGAGAGTACGAGCAGTACGTC. Translating it yields CASGWGRAGEYEQYV.

This clonotype was counted ten times or more. The J gene is TRBJ1-3, the V gene TRBV4-2; the D is unclear. This CDR3 comprises 15 residues. CDR1 and CDR2 (germline): LGHNA, YNFKEQ. V was cut by 4 bases and J by 0 bases, with 10 bases left in between. In DNA form, the CDR3 reads TGTGCCAGCAGCCCCGCGCAGACCTCTGGAAACACCATATATTTT. This encodes CASSPAQTSGNTIYF.

There are many counts of this clonotype. The rearrangement joins TRBV20-1 to TRBJ1-1; D is ambiguous. CDR1 and CDR2 from the germline V gene are DFQATT and SNEGSKA (reference sequence). The CDR3 is 12 residues long. The V end was cut by 2 bases, the J end by 3 bases, with 7 bases between. The DNA of the CDR3 is TGCAGTGCTAGAATAAGTGACACTGAAGCTTTCTTT. Translation: CSARISDTEAFF.

This clonotype was detected many times. V gene TRBV3-1 combines with J gene TRBJ1-3; no definite D call. Trimming took 4 bases from V and 3 from J, leaving 7 bases between them. The CDR3 has 13 residues. The V gene's germline CDR1 is LGHDT and CDR2 YNNKEL (reference sequence). The CDR3 loop reads CASSRPNGNTIYF. In DNA, the CDR3 is TGTGCCAGCAGCCGCCCTAATGGAAACACCATATATTTT.

This clonotype was detected ten times or more. This chain links TRBV4-2 with TRBJ2-7, with TRBD2 matching over 13 bases. The CDR3 is made up of 16 amino acids. V was clipped by 5 bases and J by 4 bases; unmatched bases: 8. CDR1 is LGHNA, CDR2 YNFKEQ, per germline. Written as DNA, the CDR3 is TGTGCCAGCAGCGAGCAACTAGCGGGAGGGCCTTACGAGCAGTACGTC. Amino acid sequence: CASSEQLAGGPYEQYV.

This clonotype has ten or more counts. The rearrangement joins TRBV12-3 or TRBV12-4 to TRBJ2-2, with 9 bases matching TRBD2. With 5 bases clipped from V and 6 bases from J, the junction kept 7 bases outside the gene matches. The CDR3 length is 15 residues. The CDR3 DNA sequence: TGTGCCAGCAGTAGTAGCGGGAGACTAGCCGGGGAGCTGTTTTTT. This sequence encodes CASSSSGRLAGELFF.

Many counts were recorded for this clonotype. The rearrangement uses TRBV20-1 and TRBJ2-1; TRBD2 agrees at 12 bases. The ends lost 5 bases at V and 10 bases at J; junction bases unmatched: 6. The CDR3 runs to 13 residues. Germline V lookup: CDR1 DFQATT, CDR2 SNEGSKA (reference sequence). The CDR3 reads CSAQTSGGGEQFF. As DNA, the CDR3 is TGCAGTGCTCAGACTAGCGGGGGCGGGGAGCAGTTCTTC.

Ten or more counts support this clonotype. V gene TRBV5-1 combines with J gene TRBJ2-3, with 8 bases that match TRBD1. From germline, CDR1 is SGHRS and CDR2 YFSETQ. J gave up 2 bases and V 4 bases, and 12 bases lay outside the gene matches. The CDR3 spans 17 residues. The CDR3 reads CASSLYGQGMITDTQYF. CDR3 DNA: TGCGCCAGCAGCCTCTATGGACAGGGAATGATCACAGATACGCAGTATTTT.

This clonotype was detected many times. The chain couples TRBV5-1 to TRBJ2-7; D call uncertain. This CDR3 has 14 amino acids. V was clipped by 0 bases and J by 3 bases, with 10 bases between them. Germline V gene sequence: CDR1 SGHRS, CDR2 YFSETQ. The CDR3 region has the DNA TGCGCCAGCAGCTTGGCCGTAAGCCTCTACGAGCAGTACTTC. It yields the protein CASSLAVSLYEQYF.

This clonotype was recorded at least ten times. The J gene is TRBJ2-1, the V gene TRBV7-2; maybe TRBD2 (5 bases). The CDR3 sequence is 15 residues long. From germline, CDR1 is SGHTA and CDR2 FQGNSA. V lost 5 bases, J lost 1 base, and 12 bases lay in between. This CDR3 is CASSQKRRSYNEQFF. The CDR3 bases are TGTGCCAGCAGCCAAAAGCGGAGGTCCTACAATGAGCAGTTCTTC.

This clonotype occurred many times. The chain has TRBV28 and TRBJ1-4; D gene unclear. With 3 bases removed from V and 7 bases from J, the gap between germline ends came to 15 bases. The CDR3 consists of 15 residues. Germline V CDR1 and CDR2: MDHEN, SYDVKM. This CDR3 is CASSFQQLVGEKLFF. CDR3 nucleotides: TGTGCCAGCAGTTTTCAACAACTTGTAGGTGAAAAACTGTTTTTT.

This clonotype has a count of ten or more. The V call is TRBV3-1, the J call TRBJ1-2; D is perhaps TRBD1 (5 bases). V lost 3 bases and J 8 bases, leaving 13 bases between the germline ends. This CDR3 is built from 13 residues. The germline CDR1 and CDR2 sequences are LGHDT and YNNKEL (reference sequence). CDR3 residues: CASSHPFREGYTF. The DNA for the CDR3 is TGTGCCAGCAGCCATCCCTTCAGGGAAGGCTACACCTTC.

This clonotype was recorded many times. J is TRBJ2-7 and V is TRBV6-2 or TRBV6-3; D gene ambiguous. The ends were cut back, 2 bases at V and 2 bases at J, with 7 bases in the middle. Germline V gives CDR1 MNHEY, CDR2 SVGEGT. There are 13 residues in the CDR3. In nucleotides, the CDR3 is TGTGCCAGCAGTTACAGGAACCCCTACGAGCAGTACGTC. Protein sequence: CASSYRNPYEQYV.